This T cell receptor (beta chain) was sequenced during a study of response to subunit inactivated influenza vaccine. Findings of the study overall: Authors proposed each seasonal influenza vaccination draws in few new T cells.

About this clonotype itself: The antigen remains undetermined.

V was trimmed by 4 bases and J by 2 bases, leaving 20 bases between them. The CDR3 totals 17 residues. Germline CDR1 and CDR2: SGHTS and YDEGEE. One entry per CDR3 protein, called by TCRdb with MiXCR from the RT-PCR reads. The sample contains more than 700,000 distinct CDR3 sequences, less than 25% of which appear only once. Source: PBMCs from blood, taken approximately 5 days after vaccination. The receptor was isolated from a man aged 45 to 65 who received an inactivated influenza vaccine. The chain couples TRBV5-8 to TRBJ2-3; D possibly matches TRBD1 or TRBD2 (5 bases each). CDR3 nucleotide sequence: TGTGCCAGCAGCCCGTTGCTTGGGGGAAGGGTCACAGATACGCAGTATTTT. It codes for CASSPLLGGRVTDTQYF.